These 9 T cell receptor beta chains share one sample of origin, sequenced in a study of PD-L1 blockade in urothelial cancer. Libraries were prepared by immunoSEQ multiplex PCR; TCRdb keeps only in-frame clonotypes and omits some of them. The data contain roughly 90,000 clones, 85% to 95% of them seen just once; the ten biggest clones take up 7.5% to 10%. This specimen was PBMCs, taken around atezolizumab (anti-PD-L1) treatment. The receptors derive from a man aged 55 to 70 with urothelial cancer.

CDR3 region: CASRMGGNNEQFF. The CDR3 DNA reads TGTGCCAGCAGAATGGGGGGGAACAATGAGCAGTTCTTC. V is TRBV28 and J is TRBJ2-1, with TRBD2 matching over 7 bases. This CDR3 contains 13 residues. The V segment lost 6 bases and the J segment 5 bases; nucleotides outside the gene matches: 4. Germline-derived CDR1 and CDR2 are MDHEN and SYDVKM.

This sequence joins TRBV15 and TRBJ2-5, with TRBD2 matching 7 bases. CDR3 length: 18 amino acids. Germline CDR1 and CDR2: LNHNV and YYDKDF (reference sequence). The J segment lost 5 bases and the V segment lost 0 bases, leaving 15 bases of the junction unmatched. CDR3 amino acids: CATSRDYIGRGLGETQYF. In DNA, the CDR3 is TGTGCCACCAGCAGAGATTATATTGGGAGGGGCTTAGGGGAGACCCAGTACTTC.

This chain uses TRBV9 with TRBJ2-1; 7 bases are a match to TRBD2. Germline CDR1 and CDR2: SGDLS and YYNGEE. There are 15 residues in the CDR3. After removal of 5 bases from V and 4 bases from J, the junction contained 9 bases not matched to a gene. CDR3 residues: CASSLGASGYNEQFF. Here the CDR3 DNA reads TGTGCCAGCAGTCTTGGGGCTAGCGGTTACAATGAGCAGTTCTTC.

This chain joins TRBV7-2 and TRBJ1-2, with TRBD1 identical over 7 bases. V dropped 5 bases and J dropped 4; count of bases not matched to a gene: 7. Germline CDR1 SGHTA, CDR2 FQGNSA. CDR3 length: 14 residues. CDR3 sequence (DNA): TGTGCCAGCAGCCCCGTACAGGGGACCTATGGCTACACCTTC. Translation: CASSPVQGTYGYTF.

This clone showed up just a few times. The rearrangement links TRBV5-6 to TRBJ2-3; a weak D match, TRBD2 (5 bases). Germline CDR1 SGHDT, CDR2 YYEEEE. The CDR3 covers 14 residues. V was shortened by 4 bases and J by 3 bases, with 12 bases between the two germline ends. The CDR3 region has the DNA TGTGCCAGCAGCCAAAATCGGGAAACAGATACGCAGTATTTT. Translated: CASSQNRETDTQYF.

V and J are TRBV6-5 and TRBJ1-1; D not certain. CDR1 and CDR2 (germline): MNHEY, SVGAGI. V dropped 7 bases and J dropped 3 bases, with 12 bases sitting between them. The CDR3 runs 13 residues. The DNA for the CDR3 is TGTGCCAGCACCCTAACGGGAGACACTGAAGCTTTCTTT. Protein: CASTLTGDTEAFF.

This chain links TRBV7-3 with TRBJ2-1; 8 bases align to TRBD2. V was clipped by 1 base and J by 7 bases; unmatched bases: 6. Per germline, CDR1 SGHTA and CDR2 FQGTGA. The CDR3 covers 15 residues. This CDR3 reads CASSLMSGGLNEQFF. The CDR3 bases are TGTGCCAGCAGCTTAATGTCGGGAGGGCTAAATGAGCAGTTCTTC. Drawing the rest from reference TRBV7-3 and TRBJ2-1, the complete variable domain is GAGVSQTPSNKVTEKGKYVELRCDPISGHTALYWYRQSLGQGPEFLIYFQGTGAADDSGLPNDRFFAVRPEGSVSTLKIQRTERGDSAVYLCASSLMSGGLNEQFFGPGTRLTVL.

This sequence joins TRBV5-1 and TRBJ2-2; TRBD1 might be the D (6 bases). The CDR3 extends over 16 amino acids. V shed 4 bases and J shed 2 bases, with 15 bases lying between them. Germline CDR1 and CDR2: SGHRS and YFSETQ. The CDR3 reads CASSNDRRLNTGELFF. Written as DNA, the CDR3 is TGCGCCAGCAGCAACGACAGGAGGTTAAACACCGGGGAGCTGTTTTTT.

This clone was counted once. V usage is TRBV19 and J usage is TRBJ1-2, with D unclear. In germline, CDR1 is LNHDA, CDR2 SQIVND (reference sequence). Between the trimmed V and J ends, which lost 8 bases and 1 base, there was a span of 14 bases. The CDR3 runs 14 residues. CDR3 sequence reads: CASHDSRGNYGYTF. The CDR3 nucleotides are TGTGCCAGTCATGACTCCCGGGGTAACTATGGCTACACCTTC.